The source of this TCR beta chain is a study of T cell responses to AZD1222 COVID-19 vaccine. The V gene end was trimmed by 6 bases and the J gene end by 4 bases; junction bases not matched to a gene: 8. The CDR3 sequence is 15 residues long. Germline V gene sequence: CDR1 SGHNT, CDR2 YYREEE (reference sequence). Produced via immunoSEQ multiplex PCR; TCRdb's table is partial and in-frame only. The table records about 70,000 clones, approximately 85% of them present only once. This clone was detected only once. The J gene is TRBJ2-3, the V gene TRBV5-4, with 10 bases aligning to TRBD2. This sequence was found in an adult in good health. This specimen consisted of peripheral blood, obtained on day 0 of MenACWY control vaccination. The CDR3 coding sequence is TGTGCCAGCAAAAGCGGGGGGGCAAACTCAGATACGCAGTATTTT. Translating it yields CASKSGGANSDTQYF.